This TCR beta chain stems from a study of shared clonotypes between healthy human individuals. Clones were read by immunoSEQ multiplex PCR, and TCRdb kept only the in-frame ones, dropping some. Of about 530,000 clones in the sample, about 96% were seen once. Study-wide results and limits: Since donors were few, the genetic and exposure-history diversity represented was limited.

Nashville, Tennessee was home to all donors, each a Caucasian adult. Memory CD4+ cells were the fraction left after CD45RA+ naive selection. Trimming at V came to 3 bases and at J to 5 bases, leaving 10 bases not matched to a gene. This CDR3 has 15 amino acids. Germline V gene sequence: CDR1 SGHDT, CDR2 YYEEEE. Regarding this clone: The antigen is undetermined.

The receptor was isolated from a woman aged 30 to 39 in good health. Sequenced input: naive CD4+ T cells sorted from blood. Subset of the sample: CD45RA+ positively selected. The rearrangement joins TRBV5-6 to TRBJ2-7, with 8 bases lining up with TRBD2. This CDR3 reads CASSWGWGLGNEQYF. The CDR3 DNA reads as TGTGCCAGCAGCTGGGGCTGGGGACTAGGGAACGAGCAGTACTTC.